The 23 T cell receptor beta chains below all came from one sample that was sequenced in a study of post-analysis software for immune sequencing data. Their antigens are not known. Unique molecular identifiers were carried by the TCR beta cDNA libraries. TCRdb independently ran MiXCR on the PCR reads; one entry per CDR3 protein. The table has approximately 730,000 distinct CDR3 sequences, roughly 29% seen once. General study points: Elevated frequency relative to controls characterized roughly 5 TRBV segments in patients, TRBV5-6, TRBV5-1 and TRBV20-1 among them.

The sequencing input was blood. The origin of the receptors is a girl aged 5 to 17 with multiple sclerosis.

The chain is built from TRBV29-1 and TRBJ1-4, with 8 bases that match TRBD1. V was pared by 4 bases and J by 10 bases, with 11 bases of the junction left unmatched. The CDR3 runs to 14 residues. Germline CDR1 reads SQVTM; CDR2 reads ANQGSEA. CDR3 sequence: CSVGGGTGGGKLFF. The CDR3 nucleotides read TGCAGCGTTGGAGGCGGGACAGGCGGGGGAAAACTGTTTTTT.

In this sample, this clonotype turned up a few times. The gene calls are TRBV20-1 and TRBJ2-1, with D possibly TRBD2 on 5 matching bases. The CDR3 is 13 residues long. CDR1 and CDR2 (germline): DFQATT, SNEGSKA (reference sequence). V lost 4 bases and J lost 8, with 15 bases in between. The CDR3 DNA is TGCAGTGCTATAACTAGTCTGGTCCATGAGCAGTTCTTC. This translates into CSAITSLVHEQFF.

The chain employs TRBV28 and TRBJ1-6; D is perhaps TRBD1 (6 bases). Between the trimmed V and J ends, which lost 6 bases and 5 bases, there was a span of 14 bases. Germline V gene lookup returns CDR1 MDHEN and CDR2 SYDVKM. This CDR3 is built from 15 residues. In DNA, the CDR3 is TGTGCCAGCAGACCCACAGGGTGGGATAATTCACCCCTCCACTTT. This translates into CASRPTGWDNSPLHF.

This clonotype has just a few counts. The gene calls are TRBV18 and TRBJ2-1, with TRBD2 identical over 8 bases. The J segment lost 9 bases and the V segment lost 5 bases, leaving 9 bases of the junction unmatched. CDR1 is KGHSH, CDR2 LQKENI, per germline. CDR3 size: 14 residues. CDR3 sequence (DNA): TGTGCCAGCTCATCGCCCAGCGGGAGAGGTGAGCAGTTCTTC. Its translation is CASSSPSGRGEQFF.

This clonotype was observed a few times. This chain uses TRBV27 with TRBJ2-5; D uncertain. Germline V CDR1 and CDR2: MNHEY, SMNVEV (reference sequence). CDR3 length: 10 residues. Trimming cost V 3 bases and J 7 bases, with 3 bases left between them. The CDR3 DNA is TGTGCCAGCAGTTTCCGGACCCAGTACTTC. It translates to CASSFRTQYF.

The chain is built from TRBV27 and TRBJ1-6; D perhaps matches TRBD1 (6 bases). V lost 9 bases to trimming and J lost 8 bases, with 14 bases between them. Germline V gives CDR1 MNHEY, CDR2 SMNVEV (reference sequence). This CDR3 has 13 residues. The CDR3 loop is CARGGGGDSPLHF. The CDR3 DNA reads TGTGCCAGAGGTGGGGGGGGCGATTCACCCCTCCACTTT.

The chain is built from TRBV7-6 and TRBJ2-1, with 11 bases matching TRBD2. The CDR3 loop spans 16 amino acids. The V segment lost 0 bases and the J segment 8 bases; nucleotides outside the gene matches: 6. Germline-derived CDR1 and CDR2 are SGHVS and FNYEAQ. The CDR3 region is CASSLASGRAMHEQFF. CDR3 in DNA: TGTGCCAGCAGCTTAGCTAGCGGGAGGGCCATGCATGAGCAGTTCTTC.

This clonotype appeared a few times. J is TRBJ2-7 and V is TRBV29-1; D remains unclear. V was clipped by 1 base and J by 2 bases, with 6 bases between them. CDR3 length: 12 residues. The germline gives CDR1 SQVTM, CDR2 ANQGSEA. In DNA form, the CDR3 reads TGCAGCGTTGAAGGGTCCCCCTACGAGCAGTACTTC. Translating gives CSVEGSPYEQYF.

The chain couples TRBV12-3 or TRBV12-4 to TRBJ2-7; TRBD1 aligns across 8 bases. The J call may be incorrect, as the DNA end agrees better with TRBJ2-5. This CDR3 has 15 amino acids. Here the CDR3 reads CASSPGTGMVKTQYF. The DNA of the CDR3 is TGTGCCAGCAGTCCGGGGACAGGAATGGTGAAGACCCAGTACTTC.

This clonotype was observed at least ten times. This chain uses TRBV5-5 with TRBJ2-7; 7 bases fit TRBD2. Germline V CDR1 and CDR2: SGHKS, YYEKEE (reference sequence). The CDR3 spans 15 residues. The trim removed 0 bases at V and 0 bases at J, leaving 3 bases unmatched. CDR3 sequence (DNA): TGTGCCAGCAGCTTGGCCGGGGGGAACTCCTACGAGCAGTACTTC. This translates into CASSLAGGNSYEQYF.

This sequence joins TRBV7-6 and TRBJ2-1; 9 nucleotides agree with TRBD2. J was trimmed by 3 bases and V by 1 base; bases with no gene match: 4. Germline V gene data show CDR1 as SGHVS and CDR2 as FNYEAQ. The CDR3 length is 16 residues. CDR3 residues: CASSLGLAGIYNEQFF. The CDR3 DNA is TGTGCCAGCAGCTTAGGCCTAGCGGGGATCTACAATGAGCAGTTCTTC.

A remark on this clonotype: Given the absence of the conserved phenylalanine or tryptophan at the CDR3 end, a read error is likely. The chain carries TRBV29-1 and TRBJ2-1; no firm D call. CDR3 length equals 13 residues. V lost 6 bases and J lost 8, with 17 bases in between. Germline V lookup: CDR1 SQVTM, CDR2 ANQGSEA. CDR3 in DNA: TGCAGCGTAGAGCGAAAAGAAGGCTATGAGCAGTTCGTC. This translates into CSVERKEGYEQFV.

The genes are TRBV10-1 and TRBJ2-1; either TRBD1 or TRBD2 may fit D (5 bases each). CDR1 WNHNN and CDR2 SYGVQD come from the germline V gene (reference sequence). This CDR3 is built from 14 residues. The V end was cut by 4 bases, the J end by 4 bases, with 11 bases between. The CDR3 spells CASSVSGLYNEQFF. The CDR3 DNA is TGCGCCAGCAGTGTATCGGGGCTGTACAATGAGCAGTTCTTC.

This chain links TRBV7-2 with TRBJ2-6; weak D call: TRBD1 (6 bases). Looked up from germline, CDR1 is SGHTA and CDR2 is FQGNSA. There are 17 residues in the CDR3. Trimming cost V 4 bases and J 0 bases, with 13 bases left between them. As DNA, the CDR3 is TGTGCCAGCAGCTCTCAGGGGTCAAGCTCTGGGGCCAACGTCCTGACTTTC. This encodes CASSSQGSSSGANVLTF.

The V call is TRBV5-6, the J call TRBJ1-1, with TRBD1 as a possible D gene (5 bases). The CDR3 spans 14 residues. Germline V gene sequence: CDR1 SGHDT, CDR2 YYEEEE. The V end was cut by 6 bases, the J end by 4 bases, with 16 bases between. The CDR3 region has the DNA TGTGCCAGCATCATCGGCACGGGGGGCACTGAAGCTTTCTTT. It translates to CASIIGTGGTEAFF. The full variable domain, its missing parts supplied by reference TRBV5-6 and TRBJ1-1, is DAGVTQSPTHLIKTRGQQVTLRCSPKSGHDTVSWYQQALGQGPQFIFQYYEEEERQRGNFPDRFSGHQFPNYSSELNVNALLLGDSALYLCASIIGTGGTEAFFGQGTRLTVV.

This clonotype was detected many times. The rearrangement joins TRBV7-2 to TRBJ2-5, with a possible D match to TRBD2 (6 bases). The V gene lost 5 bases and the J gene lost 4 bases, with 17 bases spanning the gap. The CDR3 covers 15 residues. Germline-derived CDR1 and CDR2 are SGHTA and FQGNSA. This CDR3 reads CASSRDWLGIETQYF. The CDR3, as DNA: TGTGCCAGCAGCCGGGACTGGCTGGGGATAGAGACCCAGTACTTC.

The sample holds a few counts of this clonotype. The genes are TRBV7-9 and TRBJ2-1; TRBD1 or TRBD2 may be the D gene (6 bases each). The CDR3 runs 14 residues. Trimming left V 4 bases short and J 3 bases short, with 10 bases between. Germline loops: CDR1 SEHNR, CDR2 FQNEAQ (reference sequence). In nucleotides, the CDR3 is TGTGCCAGCAGCTCCAAGGGGGGCTACAATGAGCAGTTCTTC. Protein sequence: CASSSKGGYNEQFF.

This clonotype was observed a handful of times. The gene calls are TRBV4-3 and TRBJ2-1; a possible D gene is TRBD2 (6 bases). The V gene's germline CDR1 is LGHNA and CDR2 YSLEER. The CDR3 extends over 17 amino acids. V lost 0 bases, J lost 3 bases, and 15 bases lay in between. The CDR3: CASSQELRGNIYNEQFF. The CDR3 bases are TGCGCCAGCAGCCAAGAGCTCCGGGGGAATATCTACAATGAGCAGTTCTTC.

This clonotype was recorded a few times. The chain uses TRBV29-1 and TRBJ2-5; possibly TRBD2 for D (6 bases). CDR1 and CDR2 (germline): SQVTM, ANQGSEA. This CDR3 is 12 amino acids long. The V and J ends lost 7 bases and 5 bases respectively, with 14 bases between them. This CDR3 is CSGTGSRETQYF. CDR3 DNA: TGCAGCGGGACCGGGAGTAGGGAGACCCAGTACTTC.

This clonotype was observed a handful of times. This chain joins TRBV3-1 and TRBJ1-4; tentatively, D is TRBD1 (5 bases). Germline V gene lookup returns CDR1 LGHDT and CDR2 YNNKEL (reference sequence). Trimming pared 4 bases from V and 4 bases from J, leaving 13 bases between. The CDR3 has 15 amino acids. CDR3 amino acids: CASSLQGTFNEKLFF. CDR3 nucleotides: TGTGCCAGCAGCCTCCAAGGGACCTTTAATGAAAAACTGTTTTTT. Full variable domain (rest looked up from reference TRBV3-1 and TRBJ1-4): DTAVSQTPKYLVTQMGNDKSIKCEQNLGHDTMYWYKQDSKKFLKIMFSYNNKELIINETVPNRFSPKSPDKAHLNLHINSLELGDSAVYFCASSLQGTFNEKLFFGSGTQLSVL.

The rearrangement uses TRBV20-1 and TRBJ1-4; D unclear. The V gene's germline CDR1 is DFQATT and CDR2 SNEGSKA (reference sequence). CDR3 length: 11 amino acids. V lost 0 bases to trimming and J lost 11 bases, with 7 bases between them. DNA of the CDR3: TGCAGTGCTAGAGAGGACTACAAACTGTTTTTT. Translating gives CSAREDYKLFF.

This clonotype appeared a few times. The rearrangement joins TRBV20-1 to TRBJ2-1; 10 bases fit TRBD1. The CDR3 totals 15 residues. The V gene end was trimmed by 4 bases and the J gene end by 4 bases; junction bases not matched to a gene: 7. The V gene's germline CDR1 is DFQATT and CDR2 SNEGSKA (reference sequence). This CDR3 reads CSATWDRGWYNEQFF. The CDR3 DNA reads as TGCAGTGCTACGTGGGACAGGGGATGGTACAATGAGCAGTTCTTC.

Here the CDR3 reads CASSSQPQETQYF. CDR3 coding DNA: TGTGCCAGCAGCTCTCAGCCCCAAGAGACCCAGTACTTC. This chain joins TRBV7-2 and TRBJ2-5; D gene uncertain. The CDR3 is made up of 13 amino acids. With 4 bases removed from V and 1 base from J, the gap between germline ends came to 7 bases. Per germline, CDR1 SGHTA and CDR2 FQGNSA. Together with reference TRBV7-2 and TRBJ2-5, the CDR3 gives the full variable domain: GAGVSQSPSNKVTEKGKDVELRCDPISGHTALYWYRQSLGQGLEFLIYFQGNSAPDKSGLPSDRFSAERTGGSVSTLTIQRTQQEDSAVYLCASSSQPQETQYFGPGTRLLVL.